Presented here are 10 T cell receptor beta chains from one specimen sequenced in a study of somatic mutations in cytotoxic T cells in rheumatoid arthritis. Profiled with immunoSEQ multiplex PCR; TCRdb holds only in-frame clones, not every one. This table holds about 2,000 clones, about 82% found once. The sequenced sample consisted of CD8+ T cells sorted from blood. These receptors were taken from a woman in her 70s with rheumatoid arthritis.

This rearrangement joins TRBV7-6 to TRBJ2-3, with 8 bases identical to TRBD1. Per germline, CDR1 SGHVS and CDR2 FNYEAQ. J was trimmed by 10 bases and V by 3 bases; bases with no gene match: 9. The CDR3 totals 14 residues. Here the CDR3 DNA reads TGTGCCAGCAGCTTCGCAGGGGGCAACTCTGCGCAGTATTTT. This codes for CASSFAGGNSAQYF.

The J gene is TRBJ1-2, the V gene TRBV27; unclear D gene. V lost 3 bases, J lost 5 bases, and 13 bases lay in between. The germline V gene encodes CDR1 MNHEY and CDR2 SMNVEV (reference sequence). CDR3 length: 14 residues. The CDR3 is CASSFGPRSYGYTF. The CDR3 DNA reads TGTGCCAGCAGTTTTGGGCCCAGAAGTTATGGCTACACCTTC.

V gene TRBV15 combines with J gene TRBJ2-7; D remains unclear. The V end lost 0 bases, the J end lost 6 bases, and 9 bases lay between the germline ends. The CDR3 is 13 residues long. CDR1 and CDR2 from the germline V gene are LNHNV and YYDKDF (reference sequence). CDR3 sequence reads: CATSRDEVSEQYF. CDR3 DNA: TGTGCCACCAGCAGAGATGAGGTCTCCGAGCAGTACTTC.

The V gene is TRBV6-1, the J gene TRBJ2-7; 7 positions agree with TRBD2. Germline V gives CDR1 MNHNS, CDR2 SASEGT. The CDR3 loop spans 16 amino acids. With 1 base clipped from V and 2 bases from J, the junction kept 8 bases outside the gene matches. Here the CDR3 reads CASSEERGGWAYEQYF. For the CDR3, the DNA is TGTGCCAGCAGTGAAGAACGGGGAGGGTGGGCCTACGAGCAGTACTTC.

The CDR3 reads CASSPRTVLNEQYF. The CDR3 nucleotides read TGTGCCAGCAGCCCTAGGACTGTCCTAAACGAGCAGTACTTC. V and J are TRBV11-3 and TRBJ2-7, with D possibly being TRBD2 (5 bases). The CDR3 extends over 14 amino acids. With 5 bases removed from V and 5 bases from J, the gap between germline ends came to 16 bases. Germline values: CDR1 SGHNT, CDR2 YENEEA.

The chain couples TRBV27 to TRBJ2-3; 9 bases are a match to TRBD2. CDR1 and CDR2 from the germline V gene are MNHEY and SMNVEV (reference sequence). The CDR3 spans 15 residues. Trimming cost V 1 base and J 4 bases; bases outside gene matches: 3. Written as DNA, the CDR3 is TGTGCCAGCAGTTTATTAGCGGGAGAGGCAGATACGCAGTATTTT. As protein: CASSLLAGEADTQYF.

CDR3 nucleotides: TGTGCCAGACAGGGACTAGCGGGAGGCCATGAGCAGTTCTTC. Translation gives CARQGLAGGHEQFF. V gene TRBV2 combines with J gene TRBJ2-1, with TRBD2 matching over 15 bases. The CDR3 is made up of 14 amino acids. Germline values: CDR1 SNHLY, CDR2 FYNNEI. V was clipped by 9 bases and J by 8 bases; unmatched bases: 5.

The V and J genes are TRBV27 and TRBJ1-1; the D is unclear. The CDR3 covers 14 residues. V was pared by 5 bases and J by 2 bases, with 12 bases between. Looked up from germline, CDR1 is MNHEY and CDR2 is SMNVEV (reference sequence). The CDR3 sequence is CASSPELINTEAFF. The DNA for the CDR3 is TGTGCCAGCAGTCCCGAGCTGATTAACACTGAAGCTTTCTTT.

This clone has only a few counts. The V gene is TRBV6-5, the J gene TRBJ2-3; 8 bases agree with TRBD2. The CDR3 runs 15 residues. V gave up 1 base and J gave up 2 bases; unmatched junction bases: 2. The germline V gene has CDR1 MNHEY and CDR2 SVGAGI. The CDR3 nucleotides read TGTGCCAGCAGTTACTATAGCGGGGCCACAGATACGCAGTATTTT. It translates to CASSYYSGATDTQYF.

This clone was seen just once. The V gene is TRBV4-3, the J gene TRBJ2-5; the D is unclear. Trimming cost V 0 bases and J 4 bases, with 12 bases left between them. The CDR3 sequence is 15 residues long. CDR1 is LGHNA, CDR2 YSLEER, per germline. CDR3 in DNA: TGCGCCAGCAGCCAAGATTGGGTATCGGGAGAGACCCAGTACTTC. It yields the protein CASSQDWVSGETQYF.